Listed here are 14 T cell receptor beta chains from one sample, sequenced in a study of blood T cell repertoires in COVID-19. Using immunoSEQ multiplex PCR, the repertoire was profiled, and TCRdb retains in-frame clones only, with some absent. The table includes over 150,000 clones, around 80% detected once. Sample: peripheral blood. The source of these receptors is a human donor in a cohort sampled during active COVID-19.

The rearrangement joins TRBV11-2 to TRBJ1-6; tentative D call: TRBD1 (5 bases). CDR1 is SGHAT and CDR2 is FQNNGV in the germline V gene. The V gene lost 4 bases and the J gene lost 0 bases, with 10 bases spanning the gap. The CDR3 contains 16 residues. The CDR3 reads CASSSRQSSYNSPLHF. CDR3 bases: TGTGCCAGCAGCTCACGACAGAGCTCCTATAATTCACCCCTCCACTTT.

V and J are TRBV5-4 and TRBJ2-7; the match to TRBD1 covers 7 bases. This CDR3 has 15 residues. The germline gives CDR1 SGHNT, CDR2 YYREEE (reference sequence). V lost 4 bases and J lost 1; bases outside the gene matches: 8. CDR3 sequence: CASSRNDRASYEQYF. The DNA for the CDR3 is TGTGCCAGCAGCAGGAACGACAGGGCTTCCTACGAGCAGTACTTC.

The chain has TRBV18 and TRBJ1-5; no clear D. V was cut by 3 bases and J by 0 bases, with 9 bases left in between. Germline V gene data show CDR1 as KGHSH and CDR2 as LQKENI. CDR3 length: 15 residues. This CDR3 is CASSPVQYSNQPQHF. The CDR3 DNA reads TGTGCCAGCTCACCGGTACAGTATAGCAATCAGCCCCAGCATTTT. The complete variable domain, with remaining parts taken from reference TRBV18 and TRBJ1-5, reads NAGVMQNPRHLVRRRGQEARLRCSPMKGHSHVYWYRQLPEEGLKFMVYLQKENIIDESGMPKERFSAEFPKEGPSILRIQQVVRGDSAAYFCASSPVQYSNQPQHFGDGTRLSIL.

The chain recombines TRBV28 with TRBJ2-5; a possible D gene is TRBD1 (5 bases). Looked up from germline, CDR1 is MDHEN and CDR2 is SYDVKM. The CDR3 is 14 amino acids. With 5 bases removed from V and 1 base from J, the gap between germline ends came to 11 bases. As DNA, the CDR3 is TGTGCCAGCAGTCCACCCAGGGCCCAAGAGACCCAGTACTTC. This sequence encodes CASSPPRAQETQYF.

This clone was counted once. The chain recombines TRBV19 with TRBJ2-2; no definite D call. V was pared by 5 bases and J by 4 bases, with 5 bases between. In germline, CDR1 is LNHDA, CDR2 SQIVND (reference sequence). The CDR3 length is 12 residues. The CDR3 DNA follows: TGTGCCAGTAGTTTGGCCACCGGGGAGCTGTTTTTT. Residues: CASSLATGELFF.

For this clone: The sample carries other DNA sequences with the same CDR3. The chain combines TRBV6-5 with TRBJ1-5; 10 bases map to TRBD1. This CDR3 region has 14 residues. V trimming: 2 bases; J trimming: 7 bases; junction bases outside the gene matches: 2. Germline lookup yields CDR1 MNHEY and CDR2 SVGAGI. Here the CDR3 reads CASSYTGQGQPQHF. The CDR3 DNA follows: TGTGCCAGCAGTTACACGGGACAGGGGCAGCCCCAGCATTTT.

V and J are TRBV30 and TRBJ2-1; a weak D match, TRBD2 (6 bases). From germline, CDR1 is GTSNPN and CDR2 SVGIG (reference sequence). The CDR3 is 13 amino acids. Between the trimmed V and J ends, which lost 3 bases and 8 bases, there was a span of 14 bases. CDR3 coding DNA: TGTGCCTGGAGAAGACTAGGAGTCGATGAGCAGTTCTTC. Translated, it gives CAWRRLGVDEQFF.

This clone was counted a single time. The chain joins TRBV9 to TRBJ2-7; 9 bases align to TRBD2. Germline V gene lookup returns CDR1 SGDLS and CDR2 YYNGEE. There are 15 residues in the CDR3. Trimming at V came to 4 bases and at J to 2 bases, leaving 7 bases not matched to a gene. The CDR3 reads CASSPTSGLPYEQYF. The CDR3 nucleotides are TGTGCCAGCAGCCCGACTAGCGGCCTTCCCTACGAGCAGTACTTC.

The CDR3 region is CASRPTVSSYEQYF. In DNA form, the CDR3 reads TGCGCCAGCAGGCCTACAGTGTCCTCCTACGAGCAGTACTTC. The chain employs TRBV5-1 and TRBJ2-7, with D hard to call. The CDR3 totals 14 residues. V gave up 5 bases and J gave up 0 bases, with 12 bases separating them. Germline CDR1 and CDR2: SGHRS and YFSETQ.

The table lists this clone with a few counts. The chain links TRBV3-1 (or the pseudogene TRBV3-2) to TRBJ1-3, with 7 bases that match TRBD1. CDR3 length equals 15 residues. Germline CDR1 and CDR2: LGHDT and YNNKEL (reference sequence). After removal of 4 bases from V and 4 bases from J, the junction contained 7 bases not matched to a gene. CDR3 loop: CASSRGGGAGNTIYF. The CDR3 coding sequence is TGTGCCAGCAGCCGAGGAGGGGGCGCCGGAAACACCATATATTTT.

The chain carries TRBV6-5 and TRBJ2-3; TRBD2 agrees at 8 bases. The CDR3 runs to 15 residues. V lost 7 bases, J lost 2 bases, and 8 bases stayed unmatched. Germline lookup yields CDR1 MNHEY and CDR2 SVGAGI. CDR3 sequence (DNA): TGTGCCAGCACTAAGACTAGCGCCCTCACAGATACGCAGTATTTT. Encoded protein: CASTKTSALTDTQYF.

The chain couples TRBV30 to TRBJ2-1, with 8 bases matching TRBD2. The germline gives CDR1 GTSNPN, CDR2 SVGIG (reference sequence). J was trimmed by 2 bases and V by 8 bases; bases with no gene match: 11. The CDR3 covers 15 residues. The CDR3 nucleotides read TGTGCCCGCACCTTAGCGGGATCCCCCTACAATGAGCAGTTCTTC. Translating it yields CARTLAGSPYNEQFF. The full variable domain, in which reference TRBV30 and TRBJ2-1 provide the parts outside the CDR3, is SQTIHQWPATLVQPVGSPLSLECTVEGTSNPNLYWYRQAAGRGLQLLFYSVGIGQISSEVPQNLSASRPQDRQFILSSKKLLLSDSGFYLCARTLAGSPYNEQFFGPGTRLTVL.

V and J are TRBV5-6 and TRBJ2-7; 10 nucleotides match TRBD2. Trimming removed 2 bases from V and 4 bases from J; junction bases left unmatched: 6. This CDR3 contains 15 residues. Germline CDR1 and CDR2: SGHDT and YYEEEE. The CDR3 spells CASSLPGLARYEQYF. CDR3 nucleotides: TGTGCCAGCAGCTTACCGGGACTAGCGAGGTACGAGCAGTACTTC. Full variable domain (remainder filled in from reference TRBV5-6 and TRBJ2-7): DAGVTQSPTHLIKTRGQQVTLRCSPKSGHDTVSWYQQALGQGPQFIFQYYEEEERQRGNFPDRFSGHQFPNYSSELNVNALLLGDSALYLCASSLPGLARYEQYFGPGTRLTVT.

This clone was observed a single time. The rearrangement uses TRBV9 and TRBJ2-1; 10 bases line up with TRBD2. The V and J ends lost 3 bases and 5 bases, in that order; junction bases with no gene match: 5. Germline CDR1 and CDR2: SGDLS and YYNGEE. This CDR3 contains 15 residues. In DNA form, the CDR3 reads TGTGCCAGCAGCGATCTAGCGGGAGCTGACAATGAGCAGTTCTTC. It specifies CASSDLAGADNEQFF.